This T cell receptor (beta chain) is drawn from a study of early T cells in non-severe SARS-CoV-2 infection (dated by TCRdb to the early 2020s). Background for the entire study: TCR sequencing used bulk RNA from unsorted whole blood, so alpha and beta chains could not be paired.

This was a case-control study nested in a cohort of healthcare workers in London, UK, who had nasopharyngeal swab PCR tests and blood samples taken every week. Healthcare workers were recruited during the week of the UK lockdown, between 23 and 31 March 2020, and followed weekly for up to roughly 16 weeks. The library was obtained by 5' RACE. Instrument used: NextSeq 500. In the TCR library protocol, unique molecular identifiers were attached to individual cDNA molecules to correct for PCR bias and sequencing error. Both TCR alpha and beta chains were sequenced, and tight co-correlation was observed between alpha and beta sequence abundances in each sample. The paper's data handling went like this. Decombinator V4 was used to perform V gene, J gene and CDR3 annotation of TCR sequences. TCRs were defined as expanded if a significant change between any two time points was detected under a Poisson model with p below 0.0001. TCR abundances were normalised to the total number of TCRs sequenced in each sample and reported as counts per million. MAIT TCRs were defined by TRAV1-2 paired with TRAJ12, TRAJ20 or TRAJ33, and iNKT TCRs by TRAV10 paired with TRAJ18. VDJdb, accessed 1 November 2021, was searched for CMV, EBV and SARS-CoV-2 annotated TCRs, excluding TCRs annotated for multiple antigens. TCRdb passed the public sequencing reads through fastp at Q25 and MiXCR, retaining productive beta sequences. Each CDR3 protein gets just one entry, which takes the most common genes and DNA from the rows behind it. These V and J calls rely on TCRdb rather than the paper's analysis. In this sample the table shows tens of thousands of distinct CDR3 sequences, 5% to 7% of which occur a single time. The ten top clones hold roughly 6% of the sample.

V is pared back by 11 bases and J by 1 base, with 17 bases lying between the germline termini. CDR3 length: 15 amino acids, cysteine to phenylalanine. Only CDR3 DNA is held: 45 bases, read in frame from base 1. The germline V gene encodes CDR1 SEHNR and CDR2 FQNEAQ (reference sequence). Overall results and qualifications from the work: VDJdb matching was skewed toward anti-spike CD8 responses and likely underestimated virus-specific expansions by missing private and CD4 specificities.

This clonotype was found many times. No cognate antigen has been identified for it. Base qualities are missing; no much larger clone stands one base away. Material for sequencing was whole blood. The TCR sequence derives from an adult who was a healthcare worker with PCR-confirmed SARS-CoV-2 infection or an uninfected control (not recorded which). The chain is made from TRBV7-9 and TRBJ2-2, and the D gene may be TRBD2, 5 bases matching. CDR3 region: CAGGRAARNTGELFF. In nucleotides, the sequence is TGTGCCGGAGGCCGGGCAGCGCGGAACACCGGGGAGCTGTTTTTT.